What follows describes a single T cell receptor beta chain. Other DNA sequences in this sample translate to the same CDR3. This entry is derived from a study of shared clonotypes between healthy human individuals. On the study more broadly: Each donor contributed plates that comprised three CD4 naive, three CD4 memory, two CD8 naive and one CD8 memory.

Naive CD8 cells, CD45RO-negative and positively selected for CCR7, excluded terminally differentiated effector memory CD45RA+ cells. The germline CDR1 and CDR2 sequences are SEHNR and FQNEAQ (reference sequence). V was shortened by 5 bases and J by 4 bases, with 6 bases between the two germline ends. The CDR3 sequence is 11 residues long. TCRdb's copy holds only in-frame clones and misses some; the assay was immunoSEQ multiplex PCR. Of almost 700,000 clones in the sample, approximately 90% were seen once. Sequencing was performed on naive CD8+ T cells sorted from blood. The receptor was derived from a man aged 30 to 45 in good health. V usage is TRBV7-9 and J usage is TRBJ2-7; D is unclear. CDR3 DNA sequence: TGTGCCAGCAGCCCAGATTACGAGCAGTACTTC. Its protein product is CASSPDYEQYF.